These 12 T cell receptor beta chains were sequenced from one sample in a study of T-cell reconstitution after alpha-beta-depleted transplantation in children. This sample's TCRbeta library carried unique molecular identifier barcodes. TCRdb ran MiXCR on the PCR reads and lists one entry per CDR3 protein. The data hold about 580,000 distinct CDR3 sequences, with approximately 30% observed a single time. The sequences come from PBMCs, collected before TCRalphabeta/CD19-depleted stem cell transplant. These TCRs come from a boy younger than two with Wiskott-Aldrich syndrome, due to receive a stem cell transplant.

This clonotype was detected a few times. V gene TRBV20-1 combines with J gene TRBJ2-1; maybe TRBD2 (5 bases). The CDR3 spans 15 residues. Germline V gene lookup returns CDR1 DFQATT and CDR2 SNEGSKA (reference sequence). V was trimmed by 2 bases and J by 0 bases, leaving 11 bases between them. CDR3 residues: CSARRLAGSYNEQFF. CDR3 nucleotide sequence: TGCAGTGCTAGACGGCTAGCTGGCTCCTACAATGAGCAGTTCTTC.

The chain has TRBV27 and TRBJ2-5; 10 bases fit TRBD2. Germline V gives CDR1 MNHEY, CDR2 SMNVEV (reference sequence). J was trimmed by 5 bases and V by 2 bases; bases with no gene match: 14. CDR3 length: 18 amino acids. CDR3 sequence: CASSLGLAGALFLETQYF. In DNA, the CDR3 is TGTGCCAGCAGTTTAGGCCTAGCGGGAGCTCTTTTCCTGGAGACCCAGTACTTC.

This chain connects TRBV12-3 or TRBV12-4 to TRBJ2-3, with 10 positions matching TRBD1. The J segment lost 6 bases and the V segment lost 5 bases, leaving 8 bases of the junction unmatched. The CDR3 loop spans 15 amino acids. The CDR3 DNA follows: TGTGCCAGCAGTCCCGGGACAGGGGATAGGGATACGCAGTATTTT. Protein: CASSPGTGDRDTQYF.

This sequence joins TRBV5-1 and TRBJ2-1, with TRBD2 matching 14 bases. Germline CDR1 reads SGHRS; CDR2 reads YFSETQ. J lost 1 base, V lost 5 bases, and 5 bases had no gene match. There are 17 residues in the CDR3. The CDR3 nucleotides read TGCGCCAGCAGAGGGACTAGCGGGAGATTTTCCTACAATGAGCAGTTCTTC. It translates to CASRGTSGRFSYNEQFF.

The rearrangement uses TRBV27 and TRBJ2-5, with D perhaps matching TRBD1 (5 bases). From germline, CDR1 is MNHEY and CDR2 SMNVEV (reference sequence). V was shortened by 6 bases and J by 2 bases, with 10 bases between the two germline ends. This CDR3 has 13 amino acids. This CDR3 is CASRPRVQETQYF. CDR3 sequence (DNA): TGTGCCAGCAGACCCAGGGTTCAAGAGACCCAGTACTTC.

This clonotype was counted a few times. The chain is built from TRBV5-1 and TRBJ2-7; TRBD2 matches 8 bases. Germline V gives CDR1 SGHRS, CDR2 YFSETQ. The CDR3 is made up of 14 amino acids. Trimming removed 0 bases from V and 3 bases from J; junction bases left unmatched: 2. The CDR3 spells CASSLDLAGYEQYF. The CDR3 DNA sequence: TGCGCCAGCAGCTTGGATCTAGCGGGCTACGAGCAGTACTTC.

About this clonotype: The junction does not match germline at one end; this may be a read error. The J gene is TRBJ2-5, the V gene TRBV12-3 or TRBV12-4, with TRBD1 matching 7 bases. This CDR3 is 16 amino acids long. In DNA, the CDR3 is TGTGCCAGCAGTTTAGGCGGGCACAGGGGTAGTGAGACCCGGTACTTC. Translating gives CASSLGGHRGSETRYF.

This clonotype was seen a handful of times. V is TRBV20-1 and J is TRBJ2-7; D perhaps matches TRBD1 (7 bases). V lost 3 bases and J lost 5, with 14 bases in between. CDR3 length equals 13 residues. The germline V gene encodes CDR1 DFQATT and CDR2 SNEGSKA (reference sequence). CDR3 protein: CSARGRGVHEQYF. The CDR3 nucleotides read TGCAGTGCTAGGGGCAGGGGGGTCCACGAGCAGTACTTC.

This clonotype was seen a handful of times. The CDR3 DNA follows: TGTGCCAGCAGCCAAGATGCAGGGATAGGAAACACCATATATTTT. Translating it yields CASSQDAGIGNTIYF. The V gene is TRBV4-2, the J gene TRBJ1-3; D might be TRBD1 (5 bases). Deletions cut 0 bases from V and 4 bases from J, with 10 bases between. There are 15 residues in the CDR3. The V gene's germline CDR1 is LGHNA and CDR2 YNFKEQ.

This clonotype came up a few times. The chain couples TRBV5-1 to TRBJ2-1; D remains ambiguous. The germline gives CDR1 SGHRS, CDR2 YFSETQ. CDR3 length: 13 amino acids. V was clipped by 6 bases and J by 4 bases, with 11 bases between them. The CDR3 sequence is CASTADSYNEQFF. The CDR3 DNA follows: TGCGCCAGCACTGCGGATTCGTACAATGAGCAGTTCTTC.

This chain uses TRBV7-9 with TRBJ1-2; no reliable D call. Per the germline V gene, CDR1 is SEHNR and CDR2 is FQNEAQ (reference sequence). The CDR3 consists of 12 residues. The germline V and J ends were trimmed by 5 bases and 7 bases, with 11 bases remaining between them. CDR3 nucleotides: TGTGCCAGCAGCCCCCCGGTCTCTGGCTACACCTTC. Its translation: CASSPPVSGYTF.

The V call is TRBV2, the J call TRBJ2-4; D call uncertain. This CDR3 has 15 amino acids. V shed 2 bases and J shed 0 bases, with 8 bases lying between them. CDR1 and CDR2 from the germline V gene are SNHLY and FYNNEI. The CDR3, as DNA: TGTGCCAGCAGTGAACGGAAGCTAGCCAAAAACATTCAGTACTTC. Translating it yields CASSERKLAKNIQYF.